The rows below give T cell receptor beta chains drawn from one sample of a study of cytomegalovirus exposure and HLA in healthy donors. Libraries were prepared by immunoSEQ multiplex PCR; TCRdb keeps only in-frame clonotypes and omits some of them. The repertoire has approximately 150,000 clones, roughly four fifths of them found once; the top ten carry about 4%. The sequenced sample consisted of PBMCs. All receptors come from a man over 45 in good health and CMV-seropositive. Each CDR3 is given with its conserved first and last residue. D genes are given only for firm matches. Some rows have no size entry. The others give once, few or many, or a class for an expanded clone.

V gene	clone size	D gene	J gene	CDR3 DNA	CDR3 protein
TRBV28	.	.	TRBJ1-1	TGTGCCAGCAGTTTACTAAGCACTGAAGCTTTCTTT	CASSLLSTEAFF
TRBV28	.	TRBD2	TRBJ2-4	TGTGCCAGCAGTTTATTTACGGGACTAGCGGGAGAAGCCAAAAACATTCAGTACTTC	CASSLFTGLAGEAKNIQYF
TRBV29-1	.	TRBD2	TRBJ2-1	TGCAGCGTGGCTAGCGGGAGATCGATTGAGCAGTTCTTC	CSVASGRSIEQFF
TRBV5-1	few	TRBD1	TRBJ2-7	TGCGCCAGCAGCTTTACCGGGACAGGGCCCTACGAGCAGTACTTC	CASSFTGTGPYEQYF
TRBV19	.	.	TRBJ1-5	TGTGCCAGTAGTATAGGTGGGCAGTGGTATCAGCCCCAGCATTTT	CASSIGGQWYQPQHF
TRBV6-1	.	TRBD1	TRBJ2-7	TGTGCCAGCATTAGCGGACAGGGGTACGAGCAGTACTTC	CASISGQGYEQYF
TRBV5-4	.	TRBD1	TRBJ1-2	TGTGCCAGCAGCTCGACAGGGGGCATTGGCTACACCTTC	CASSSTGGIGYTF
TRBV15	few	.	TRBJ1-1	TGTGCCACCAGCAGGACAGGTAGCACTGAAGCTTTCTTT	CATSRTGSTEAFF
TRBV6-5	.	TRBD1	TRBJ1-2	TGTGCCAGCGCAAGATCAGGGGGCGCGAGGGGCTACACCTTC	CASARSGGARGYTF
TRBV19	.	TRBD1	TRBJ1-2	TGTGCCAGTAGCCCCGGGACAGGCTACTATGGCTACACCTTC	CASSPGTGYYGYTF
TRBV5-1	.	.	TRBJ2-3	TGCGCCAGCAGAGGGGGATCTCACACAGATACGCAGTATTTT	CASRGGSHTDTQYF
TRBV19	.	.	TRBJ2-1	TGTGCCAGTAGTATAAGACAGGGAGGCTCCTACAATGAGCAGTTCTTC	CASSIRQGGSYNEQFF
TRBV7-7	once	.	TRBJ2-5	TGTGCCAGCAGCCCCAGGGAGGCGGAGACCCAGTACTTC	CASSPREAETQYF
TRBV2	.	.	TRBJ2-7	TGTGCCAGCAGGTTACAGGGCCCGTACGAGCAGTACTTC	CASRLQGPYEQYF
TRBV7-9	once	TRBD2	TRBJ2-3	TGTGCCAGCAGTACTAGCGGGCCCACAGATACGCAGTATTTT	CASSTSGPTDTQYF
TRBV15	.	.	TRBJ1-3	TGTGCCACCAGCAGAAAACCGGGGACACTCTCTGGAAACACCATATATTTT	CATSRKPGTLSGNTIYF
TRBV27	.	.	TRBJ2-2	TGTGCCAGCAGTTCCTCGAACACCGGGGAGCTGTTTTTT	CASSSSNTGELFF
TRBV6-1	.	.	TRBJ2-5	TGTGCCAGCAGTTACCGGGAGACCCAGTACTTC	CASSYRETQYF
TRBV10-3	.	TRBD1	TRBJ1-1	TGTGCCATCAGTTACAGGGGGCAAAGCACTGAAGCTTTCTTT	CAISYRGQSTEAFF
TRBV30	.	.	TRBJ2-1	TGTGCCTGGAGTGTACTTGAGGTCTACAATGAGCAGTTCTTC	CAWSVLEVYNEQFF
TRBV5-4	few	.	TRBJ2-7	TGTGCCAGCAACCCACAGGGTAAAGTCTACGAGCAGTACTTC	CASNPQGKVYEQYF
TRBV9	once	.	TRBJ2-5	TGTGCCAGCAGCGTTGAGGGCAGAGAGACCCAGTACTTC	CASSVEGRETQYF
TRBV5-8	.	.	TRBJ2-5	TGTGCCAGCAGCACCCGGGGACTTCAAGAGACCCAGTACTTC	CASSTRGLQETQYF
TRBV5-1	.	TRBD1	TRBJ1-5	TGCGCCAGCAGCAGGACAGGTTTGGGGAATCAGCCCCAGCATTTT	CASSRTGLGNQPQHF
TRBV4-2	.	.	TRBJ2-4	TGTGCCAGCAGCCAAGATTCCCTAGCCAAAAACATTCAGTACTTC	CASSQDSLAKNIQYF
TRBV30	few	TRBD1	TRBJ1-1	TGTGCCTGGAGTGTACTTCGATTGGGAGACAGGGAAGAATCGGCTGAAGCTTTCTTT	CAWSVLRLGDREESAEAFF
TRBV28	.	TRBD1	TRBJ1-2	TGTGCCAGCAGTCCTCTTCCGGGACAGGGGGTTAATGGCTACACCTTC	CASSPLPGQGVNGYTF
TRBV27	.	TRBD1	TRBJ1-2	TGTGCCAGCAGTTTATCTTCGCTTTCGACAGGGAACGACTATGGCTACACCTTC	CASSLSSLSTGNDYGYTF
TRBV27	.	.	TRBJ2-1	TGTGCCAGCAGTTTTAATAGGCGACTCCTGAGCTCCTACAATGAGCAGTTCTTC	CASSFNRRLLSSYNEQFF
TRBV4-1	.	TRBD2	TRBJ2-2	TGCGCCAGCAGCCAAAAACTAGCGGGGGATACCGGGGAGCTGTTTTTT	CASSQKLAGDTGELFF
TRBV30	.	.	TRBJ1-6	TGTGCCTGGAGTGGGGCGAATTCACCCCTCCACTTT	CAWSGANSPLHF
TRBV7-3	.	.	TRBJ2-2	TGTGCCAGCAGCAGGGACTCAGACACCGGGGAGCTGTTTTTT	CASSRDSDTGELFF
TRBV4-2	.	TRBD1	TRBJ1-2	TGTGCCAGCAGCCGGACAGGAGACAGCAAATCGGAGGGCTACACCTTC	CASSRTGDSKSEGYTF
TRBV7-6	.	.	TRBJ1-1	TGTGCCAGCACCCCTACGCGGGGTCCGGGCTCTGAAGCTTTCTTT	CASTPTRGPGSEAFF
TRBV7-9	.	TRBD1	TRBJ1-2	TGTGCCAGCAGCCAAAACAGGGGAGGCCTCTATGGCTACACCTTC	CASSQNRGGLYGYTF
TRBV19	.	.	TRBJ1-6	TGTGCCAGTAGTATAGACGGGTGGGCCAGGGCGAATTCACCCCTCCACTTT	CASSIDGWARANSPLHF
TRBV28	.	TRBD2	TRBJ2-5	TGTGCCAGCAGTTCTCTAGCGGGAGTGGAGGAGACCCAGTACTTC	CASSSLAGVEETQYF
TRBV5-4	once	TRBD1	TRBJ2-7	TGTGCCAGCAGCTCCCCGGTGGGACAGGGAATCTACGAGCAGTACTTC	CASSSPVGQGIYEQYF
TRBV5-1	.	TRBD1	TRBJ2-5	TGCGCCAGCAGCTTGGTTGGGACCAGGGGGCCGGAGACCCAGTACTTC	CASSLVGTRGPETQYF
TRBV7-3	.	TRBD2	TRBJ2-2	TGTGCCAGCAGCCCCCGGTCGCGCGGGGGGGCCGCCGGGGAGCTGTTTTTT	CASSPRSRGGAAGELFF
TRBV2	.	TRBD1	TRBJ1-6	TGTGCCAGCAGTCAAACAGGGGGCAATAATTCACCCCTCCACTTT	CASSQTGGNNSPLHF
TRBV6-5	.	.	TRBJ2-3	TGTGCCAGCAGTTACTCGACAGGTCTGGATACGCAGTATTTT	CASSYSTGLDTQYF
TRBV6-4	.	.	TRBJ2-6	TGTGCCAGCAGTGACAGCTCTGGGGCCAACGCCCTGACTTTC	CASSDSSGANALTF
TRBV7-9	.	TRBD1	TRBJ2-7	TGTGCCAGCAGCTTCTCTCCGGGACAGGGGGCCCACGAGCAGTACTTC	CASSFSPGQGAHEQYF
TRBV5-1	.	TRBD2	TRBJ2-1	TGCGCCAGCAGCTCGGGCGGGAGGAATGAGCAGTTCTTC	CASSSGGRNEQFF
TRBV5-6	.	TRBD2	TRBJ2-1	TGTGCCAGCAGCGCACCCACTAGCGGGGGGGACAATGAGCAGTTCTTC	CASSAPTSGGDNEQFF
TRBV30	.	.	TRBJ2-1	TGTGCCTGGAGTCTGGAGACGGAAGATAATGAGCAGTTCTTC	CAWSLETEDNEQFF
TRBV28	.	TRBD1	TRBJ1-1	TGTGCCAGCAGTTGGACCAAGGGGGCGAGAGAAACTGAAGCTTTCTTT	CASSWTKGARETEAFF